This TCR beta chain comes out of a study of PD-1 blockade in classical Hodgkin lymphoma. Relapse after autologous stem cell transplantation occurred in every patient, and brentuximab vedotin exposure varied. This clone was observed a single time. Data came from immunoSEQ multiplex PCR; TCRdb stores just in-frame clones and leaves some out. In the table there are tens of thousands of clones, approximately 80% of which are singletons. Germline V gives CDR1 PRHDT, CDR2 FYEKMQ (reference sequence). Germline trimming cut 5 bases from V and 7 bases from J; bases unmatched to any gene: 7. CDR3 length equals 13 residues.

The source was peripheral blood mononuclear cells (PBMCs), collected at baseline. The sequence was obtained from a human donor with classical Hodgkin lymphoma. This rearrangement joins TRBV13 to TRBJ1-2, with 7 nucleotides matching TRBD1. The CDR3 region is CASSPDRAGGYTF. The DNA for the CDR3 is TGTGCCAGCAGCCCCGACAGGGCGGGTGGCTACACCTTC.